This TCR beta chain was observed in a study of blood T cell repertoires in COVID-19. About the study: Sources were T cells, B-cell-depleted T cells, or PBMCs; the material itself was cDNA or gDNA.

The repertoire was sequenced with immunoSEQ multiplex PCR; TCRdb's copy has only in-frame clones and lacks some. The sample shows 150,000 to 200,000 clones, 82% of them seen only once. CDR1 is SGHRS and CDR2 is YFSETQ in the germline V gene. V gave up 9 bases and J gave up 5 bases; unmatched junction bases: 10. CDR3 length: 16 amino acids. Participants were aged about 18 to 90 years from 24 US areas. The chain carries TRBV5-1 and TRBJ2-6, with 11 nucleotides matching TRBD1. The TCR comes from an older woman with acute COVID-19. The sequenced sample was PBMCs or T cells enriched from blood (not recorded which). This CDR3 is CATSPGQGVWANVLTF. The CDR3 nucleotides are TGCGCCACCTCACCGGGACAGGGGGTCTGGGCCAACGTCCTGACTTTC.